This T cell receptor beta chain was observed in a study of blood T cell repertoires in COVID-19 (dated by TCRdb to 2018 to 2021). For the study in its entirety: The collaborator samples originated in the United States, Italy and Spain and spanned the acute and convalescent phases of COVID-19. The material from the prospective study consisted of cDNA or gDNA derived from T cells, B-cell-depleted T cells, or PBMCs. Where HLA class I and class II types were available, the types were taken from metadata supplied by the sample provider, not from assay-based typing. A freely available public database, intended as a resource for researchers studying the immune response to SARS-CoV-2, is where the repertoires were released. Nearly every sample came with metadata listing a de-identified subject ID, COVID-19 status, age in years and sex. The dataset comprised deeply sampled blood TCRbeta repertoires from subjects exposed to, actively infected with, or recovered from COVID-19. The samples were drawn from the first 160 participants of the ongoing ImmuneRACE study and from 1,200 or so subjects provided by 6 global collaborators.

The full study reports these points: Clinical and demographic metadata were provided uncurated, with the amount varying by source and participant.

The collaborating institutions used their own protocols to collect whole blood in K2EDTA tubes. Collaborator samples were shipped for TCRbeta analysis as frozen whole blood, isolated PBMCs, or DNA extracted from either sample type. The CDR3 has 13 amino acids, counting the end cysteine and phenylalanine. CDR3 DNA is the only sequence kept; it has 39 bases, read in frame from the first base. CDR1 and CDR2 were assigned from the germline V gene as KGHDR and SFDVKD. Clipping removes 5 bases from V and 5 bases from J, with 3 as the unmatched junction base count. The immunoSEQ Assay, a bias-controlled multiplex PCR, was used to amplify TCRbeta CDR3 regions from genomic DNA. Turning to the authors' computational methods: Nucleated cell counts per sample were estimated from amplification of reference gene primers within the assay. To quantify the absolute abundance of each unique TCRbeta CDR3 rearrangement, sequence reads were collapsed and filtered. For each sample, productive Simpson clonality was calculated as the square root of Simpson's diversity index across productive rearrangements. The source is immuneACCESS, and TCRdb retained only in-frame sequences with V and J called. Part of the clones is not carried over; for the studies checked, unresolved V genes explain less than half of this, and the remainder is unexplained. The V and J calls and the clone size are those of that table, but D and trimming were determined from the DNA. For this sample the table gives 76,000 or so clones, of which 90% to 95% were detected only once. Of the sample, 5.8% falls within the top ten clones.

For this clone: Its target antigen remains unknown. Base-call qualities are not available, and no considerably larger clone is one nucleotide away.

Sequencing input: peripheral blood. The rearrangement combines TRBV24-1 with TRBJ1-2; 8 nucleotides in the junction match TRBD1. This TCR was recovered from a human donor in a cohort sampled during active COVID-19. The CDR3 protein sequence reads: CATSGGQGYGYTF. The sequenced DNA is TGTGCCACCAGTGGCGGACAGGGTTATGGCTACACCTTC.